This T cell receptor (beta chain) originates from a study of CD8 T cells in Susac syndrome. Reverse transcription of roughly 0.5 to 1 ug RNA was performed with random hexamers. MiXCR, run by TCRdb on the immunoSEQ multiplex PCR reads, gives a single entry per CDR3 protein. The data contain some 160,000 distinct CDR3 sequences, 92% of them singletons. Trimming cost V 5 bases and J 5 bases; bases outside gene matches: 11. Germline V lookup: CDR1 DFQATT, CDR2 SNEGSKA (reference sequence). The CDR3 has 16 residues. The chain links TRBV20-1 to TRBJ2-5; 13 bases map to TRBD2. The sequenced material came from CD4+ T cells from PBMCs. This receptor was identified in a human donor in good health. CDR3 DNA sequence: TGCAGTGCTTTCGGACTAGCGGGGGCCCTGAGGGAGACCCAGTACTTC. Translation: CSAFGLAGALRETQYF.